Each of the 6 T cell receptor beta chains below was sequenced from the same sample in a study of T-cell reconstitution after alpha-beta-depleted transplantation in children. For TCRbeta, the library was prepared with unique molecular identifiers. MiXCR, run by TCRdb on the PCR reads, gives a single entry per CDR3 protein. The sample contains approximately 800,000 distinct CDR3 sequences, under 20% of which appear only once. This specimen was PBMCs, mostly from graft donor cells, taken 360 days after TCRalphabeta/CD19-depleted stem cell transplant. These receptors all stem from a male patient aged 10 to 17 who had a stem cell transplant for acute lymphoblastic leukemia, so the T cells may come from the graft donor.

This clonotype was observed at least ten times. The chain recombines TRBV7-2 with TRBJ2-5; D call uncertain. The CDR3 is 12 amino acids. Germline CDR1 reads SGHTA; CDR2 reads FQGNSA. With 5 bases removed from V and 7 bases from J, the gap between germline ends came to 11 bases. The CDR3 DNA sequence: TGTGCCAGCAGCCCCAATAAGTGGACCCAGTACTTC. Translated, it gives CASSPNKWTQYF.

This clonotype was found once. The gene calls are TRBV27 and TRBJ2-5; the D is unclear. The germline CDR1 and CDR2 sequences are MNHEY and SMNVEV (reference sequence). The CDR3 runs 15 residues. The V end was cut by 2 bases, the J end by 1 base, with 11 bases between. CDR3 sequence: CASSLGFALQETQYF. The CDR3 DNA follows: TGTGCCAGCAGTTTAGGATTTGCTCTCCAAGAGACCCAGTACTTC.

The genes are TRBV27 and TRBJ2-1; TRBD2 might be the D (6 bases). This CDR3 is built from 16 residues. The V end lost 2 bases, the J end lost 6 bases, and 17 bases lay between the germline ends. Germline CDR1 reads MNHEY; CDR2 reads SMNVEV (reference sequence). CDR3 sequence: CASSLRPGLRGNEQFF. Written as DNA, the CDR3 is TGTGCCAGCAGTTTACGGCCGGGACTGAGGGGCAATGAGCAGTTCTTC.

This sequence joins TRBV10-3 and TRBJ2-7; possible D gene TRBD2, 5 bases. The CDR3 loop spans 15 amino acids. Germline CDR1 ENHRY, CDR2 SYGVKD. The V and J ends lost 7 bases and 5 bases respectively, with 21 bases between them. CDR3 bases: TGTGCCATCAAGGGCCCGGCGGCGGGCGAAGACGAGCAGTACTTC. Its protein is CAIKGPAAGEDEQYF.

This clonotype showed up just a few times. This chain joins TRBV5-1 and TRBJ1-1; 8 nucleotides agree with TRBD1. The length of the CDR3 is 15 residues. With V trimmed by 5 bases and J by 5 bases, 11 bases remained unmatched. The germline V gene has CDR1 SGHRS and CDR2 YFSETQ. The CDR3 DNA reads TGCGCCAGCAGGGGTACCACAGGGGGTAGGACTGAAGCTTTCTTT. Translating gives CASRGTTGGRTEAFF.

This clonotype was observed a handful of times. The V and J genes are TRBV5-1 and TRBJ2-3; 7 nucleotides line up with TRBD2. V was clipped by 0 bases and J by 5 bases; unmatched bases: 6. The CDR3 is made up of 15 amino acids. The germline CDR1 and CDR2 sequences are SGHRS and YFSETQ. The CDR3 sequence is CASSLVAGEGDTQYF. CDR3 coding DNA: TGCGCCAGCAGCTTGGTCGCGGGGGAGGGAGATACGCAGTATTTT.